The source of this TCR beta chain is a study of cytomegalovirus exposure and HLA in healthy donors. Findings and caveats of the study: Indistinguishability led to the exclusion of some V segments, TRBV6-2 and TRBV6-3 included. HLA alleles were associated with fewer than 20,000 TCR beta sequences in a later analysis at 0.05 false discovery rate. For most TCR sequences rarity was the rule, although some public TCRs occurred in many donors.

Trimming shortened V by 4 bases and J by 1 base, and 5 bases separated the two germline ends. Germline CDR1 is MNHNS and CDR2 is SASEGT. The CDR3 contains 13 residues. As regards this clone: What it recognizes is unknown.

Both 60 Vbeta primers and 13 Jbeta primers went into the PCR. Clones were read by immunoSEQ multiplex PCR, and TCRdb kept only the in-frame ones, dropping some. The table includes roughly 120,000 clones, 73% detected once. This rearrangement joins TRBV6-1 to TRBJ1-5; TRBD1 might be the D (5 bases). The sequence derives from a man aged 55-75 years in good health and CMV-seropositive. Sequencing was performed on PBMCs. DNA of the CDR3: TGTGCCAGCAGTGGACAGAGCAATCAGCCCCAGCATTTT. It codes for CASSGQSNQPQHF.